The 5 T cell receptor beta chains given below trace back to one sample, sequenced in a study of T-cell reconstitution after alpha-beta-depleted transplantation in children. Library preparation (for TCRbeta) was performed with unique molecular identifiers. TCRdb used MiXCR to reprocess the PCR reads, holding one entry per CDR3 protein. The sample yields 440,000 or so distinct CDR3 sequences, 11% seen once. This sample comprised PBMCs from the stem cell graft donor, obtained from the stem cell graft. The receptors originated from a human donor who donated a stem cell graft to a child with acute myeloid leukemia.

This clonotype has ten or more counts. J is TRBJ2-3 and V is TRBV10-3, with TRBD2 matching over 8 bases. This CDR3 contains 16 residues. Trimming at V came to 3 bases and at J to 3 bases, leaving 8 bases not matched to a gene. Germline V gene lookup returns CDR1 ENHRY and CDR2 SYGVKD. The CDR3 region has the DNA TGTGCCATCAGTGAACAATCCGGGGGGGCTACAGATACGCAGTATTTT. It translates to CAISEQSGGATDTQYF.

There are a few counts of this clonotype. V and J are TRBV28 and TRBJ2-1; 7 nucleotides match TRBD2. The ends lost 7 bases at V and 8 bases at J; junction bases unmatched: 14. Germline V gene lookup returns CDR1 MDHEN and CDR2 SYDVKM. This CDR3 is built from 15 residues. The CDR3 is CASTEAGILVDEQFF. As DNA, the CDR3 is TGTGCCAGCACCGAAGCGGGAATACTGGTCGATGAGCAGTTCTTC.

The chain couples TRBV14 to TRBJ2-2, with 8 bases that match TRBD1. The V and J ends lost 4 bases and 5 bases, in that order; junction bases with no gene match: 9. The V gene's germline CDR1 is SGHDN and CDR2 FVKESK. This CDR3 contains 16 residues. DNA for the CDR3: TGTGCCAGCAGCCGCACCTCCGGGACAGGAACCGGGGAGCTGTTTTTT. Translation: CASSRTSGTGTGELFF.

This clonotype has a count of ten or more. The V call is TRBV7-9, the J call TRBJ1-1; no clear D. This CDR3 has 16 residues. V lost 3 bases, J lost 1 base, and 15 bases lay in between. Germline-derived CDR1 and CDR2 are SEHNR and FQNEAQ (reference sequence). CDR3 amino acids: CASSFGLAWGNTEAFF. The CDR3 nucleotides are TGTGCCAGCAGCTTCGGCCTCGCTTGGGGGAACACTGAAGCTTTCTTT.

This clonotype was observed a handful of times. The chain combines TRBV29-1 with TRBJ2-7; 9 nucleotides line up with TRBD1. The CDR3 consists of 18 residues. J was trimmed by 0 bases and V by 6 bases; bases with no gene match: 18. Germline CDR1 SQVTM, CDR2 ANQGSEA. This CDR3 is CSVKGDRALPTSSYEQYV. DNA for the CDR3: TGCAGCGTGAAAGGGGACAGGGCCTTACCGACGAGCTCCTACGAGCAGTACGTC.